The present TCR beta chain was sequenced within a study of naive and memory T cell subsets. The beta constant-region primer was an equimolar mix of two oligonucleotides covering TRBC1 and TRBC2. Ligated cDNA was amplified by four rounds of PCR with nested alpha and beta constant-region primers and SP2. TCRdb analysed the UMI-ligation and nested PCR reads with MiXCR anew, one entry per CDR3 protein. Of 120,000 to 150,000 distinct CDR3 sequences in the sample, 22% were seen once. Regarding the study as a whole: TCR counts from RNA may reflect activation-linked expression changes. Possibly reflecting memory cells re-expressing CD45RA, a few larger clonotypes occurred in naive repertoires, especially CD8.

In this sample, this clonotype turned up a few times. The antigen is not known. V dropped 1 base and J dropped 2 bases, with 12 bases sitting between them. There are 16 residues in the CDR3. Germline V gives CDR1 MDHEN, CDR2 SYDVKM. The TCR comes from a human donor in good health. The chain joins TRBV28 to TRBJ1-5, with D unclear. Sample: naive CD4+ T cells from blood. The CDR3: CASSLFGRVGNQPQHF. Written as DNA, the CDR3 is TGTGCCAGCAGTTTATTCGGTCGGGTCGGCAATCAGCCCCAGCATTTT.